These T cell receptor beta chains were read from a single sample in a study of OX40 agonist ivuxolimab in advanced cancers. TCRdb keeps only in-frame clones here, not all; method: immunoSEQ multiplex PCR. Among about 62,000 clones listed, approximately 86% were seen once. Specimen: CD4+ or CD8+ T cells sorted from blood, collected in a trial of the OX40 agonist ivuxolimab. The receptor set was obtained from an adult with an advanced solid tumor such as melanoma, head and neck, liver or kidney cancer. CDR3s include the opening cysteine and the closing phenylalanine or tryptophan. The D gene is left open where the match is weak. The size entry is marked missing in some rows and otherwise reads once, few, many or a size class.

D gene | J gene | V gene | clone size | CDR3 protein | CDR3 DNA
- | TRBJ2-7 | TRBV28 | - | CASSLSGTREQYF | TGTGCCAGCAGTTTAAGTGGGACGCGCGAGCAGTACTTC
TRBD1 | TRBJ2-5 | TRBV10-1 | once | CASRHGDRDHQETQYF | TGCGCCAGCAGGCACGGGGACAGAGACCACCAAGAGACCCAGTACTTC
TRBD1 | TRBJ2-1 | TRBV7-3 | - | CASSSGGWNEQFF | TGTGCCAGCAGTTCAGGGGGCTGGAATGAGCAGTTCTTC
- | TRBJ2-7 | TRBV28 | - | CASSLGPGPSGTYEQYF | TGTGCCAGCAGTTTGGGGCCCGGTCCCAGCGGAACCTACGAGCAGTACTTC
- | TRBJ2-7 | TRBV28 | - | CASRDDLYSSYEQYF | TGTGCCAGCAGAGACGACCTTTACAGCTCCTACGAGCAGTACTTC
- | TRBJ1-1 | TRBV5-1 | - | CASTLRGNTEAFF | TGCGCCAGCACCTTAAGGGGAAACACTGAAGCTTTCTTT
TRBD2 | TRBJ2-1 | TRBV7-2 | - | CASSLGTSGRRNEQFF | TGTGCCAGCAGCCTTGGGACTAGCGGGAGAAGGAATGAGCAGTTCTTC
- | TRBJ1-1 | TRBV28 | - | CASSSGGTMNTEAFF | TGTGCCAGCAGCTCGGGGGGGACGATGAACACTGAAGCTTTCTTT
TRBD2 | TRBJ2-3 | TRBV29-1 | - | CSFRTSGEPSTDTQYF | TGCAGCTTCCGGACTAGCGGAGAACCTAGCACAGATACGCAGTATTTT
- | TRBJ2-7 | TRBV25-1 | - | CASSDLDEQYF | TGTGCCAGCAGTGATCTTGACGAGCAGTACTTC
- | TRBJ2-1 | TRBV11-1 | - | CASSLAASASSYNEQFF | TGTGCCAGCAGCTTAGCCGCTAGCGCGAGCTCCTACAATGAGCAGTTCTTC
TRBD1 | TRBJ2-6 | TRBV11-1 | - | CASSWDREGSGANVLTF | TGTGCCAGCAGCTGGGACAGGGAGGGCTCTGGGGCCAACGTCCTGACTTTC
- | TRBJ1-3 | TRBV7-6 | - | CASSLTEFGNTIYF | TGTGCCAGCAGCTTAACGGAATTTGGAAACACCATATATTTT
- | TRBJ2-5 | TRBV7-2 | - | CASSLENQETQYF | TGTGCCAGCAGCCTGGAGAATCAAGAGACCCAGTACTTC
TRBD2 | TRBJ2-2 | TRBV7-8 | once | CASSPSGLASFGELFF | TGTGCCAGCAGCCCGAGCGGACTAGCGTCCTTCGGGGAGCTGTTTTTT
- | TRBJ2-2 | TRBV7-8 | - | CASNTLGELFF | TGTGCCAGCAACACTTTAGGGGAGCTGTTTTTT
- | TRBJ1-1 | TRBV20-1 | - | CSARHTEAFF | TGCAGTGCTAGACACACTGAAGCTTTCTTT
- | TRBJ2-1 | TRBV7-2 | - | CASSLSSGVYNEQFF | TGTGCCAGCAGCTTATCATCCGGAGTGTACAATGAGCAGTTCTTC
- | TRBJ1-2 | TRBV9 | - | CASSVGGGFTF | TGTGCCAGCAGCGTAGGTGGAGGGTTTACCTTC
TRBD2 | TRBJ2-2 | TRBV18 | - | CASSPPNRDLLAGPTGELFF | TGTGCCAGCTCACCACCGAACAGGGACCTTCTAGCGGGACCCACCGGGGAGCTGTTTTTT
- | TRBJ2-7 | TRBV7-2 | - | CASSLNRVESEQYF | TGTGCCAGCAGCTTAAACAGGGTGGAAAGCGAGCAGTACTTC
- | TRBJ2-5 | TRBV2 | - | CASNNRGRETQYF | TGTGCCAGCAATAATCGGGGGAGAGAGACCCAGTACTTC
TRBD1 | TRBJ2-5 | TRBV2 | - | CASGADRGLGEQYF | TGTGCCAGCGGGGCGGACAGGGGGCTCGGGGAGCAGTACTTC
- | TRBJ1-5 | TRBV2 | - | CASATGGQPQHF | TGTGCCAGCGCCACGGGCGGCCAGCCCCAGCATTTT
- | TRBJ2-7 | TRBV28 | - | CASSPSNEQYF | TGTGCCAGCAGTCCCTCTAACGAGCAGTACTTC
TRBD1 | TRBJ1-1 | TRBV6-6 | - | CASRSGTGDTEAFF | TGTGCCAGCAGATCCGGGACAGGGGACACTGAAGCTTTCTTT
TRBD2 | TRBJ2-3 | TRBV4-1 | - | CASSPRGLAFKRDTQYF | TGCGCCAGCAGCCCCCGGGGACTAGCGTTTAAGAGGGATACGCAGTATTTT
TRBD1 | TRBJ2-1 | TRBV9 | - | CASSHGQGSYNEQFF | TGTGCCAGCAGTCACGGACAGGGCTCCTACAATGAGCAGTTCTTC
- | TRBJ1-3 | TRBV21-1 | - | CASSKGGARGDTIYF | TGTGCCAGCAGCAAAGGGGGAGCCCGTGGGGACACCATATATTTT
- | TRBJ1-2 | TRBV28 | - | CASTLGSNYGYTF | TGTGCCAGCACCTTGGGCTCTAACTATGGCTACACCTTC
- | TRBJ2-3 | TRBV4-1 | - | CASSQDQSGTDTQYF | TGCGCCAGCAGCCAAGACCAGAGCGGCACAGATACGCAGTATTTT
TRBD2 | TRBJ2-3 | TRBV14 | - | CASSLSEREIYTQYF | TGTGCCAGCAGCCTCTCCGAGCGGGAGATCTATACGCAGTATTTT
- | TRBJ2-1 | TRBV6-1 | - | CASSEHSGAYNEQFF | TGTGCCAGCAGTGAACATAGCGGCGCCTACAATGAGCAGTTCTTC
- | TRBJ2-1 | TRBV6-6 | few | CASSRTRSYNEQFF | TGTGCCAGCAGTCGGACAAGGTCCTACAATGAGCAGTTCTTC
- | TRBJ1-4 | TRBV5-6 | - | CASSLGQLVEKLFF | TGTGCCAGCAGCTTGGGACAGTTGGTTGAAAAACTGTTTTTT
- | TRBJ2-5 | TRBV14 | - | CASSQGWDGTQYF | TGTGCCAGCAGCCAAGGATGGGATGGGACCCAGTACTTC
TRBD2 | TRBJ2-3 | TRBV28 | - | CASSSKNFRLAVNTDTQYF | TGTGCCAGCAGCTCAAAAAACTTCAGACTAGCGGTGAACACAGATACGCAGTATTTT
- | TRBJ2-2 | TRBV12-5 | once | CASGLVLQGKTGELFF | TGTGCTAGTGGTTTGGTCCTCCAGGGAAAAACCGGGGAGCTGTTTTTT
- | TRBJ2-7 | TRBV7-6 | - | CASSPGRSGYEQYF | TGTGCCAGCAGCCCAGGACGCTCCGGCTACGAGCAGTACTTC
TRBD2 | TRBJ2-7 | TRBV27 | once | CASSSGTSGREYF | TGTGCCAGCAGCTCCGGGACTAGCGGGAGGGAGTACTTC
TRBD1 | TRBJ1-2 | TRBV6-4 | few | CASICRGLGQGTNYGYTF | TGTGCCAGCATCTGTCGGGGGCTAGGACAGGGAACCAACTATGGCTACACCTTC
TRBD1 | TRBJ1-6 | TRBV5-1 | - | CASSLIPGQDNSPLHF | TGCGCCAGCAGCTTAATACCGGGACAGGATAATTCACCCCTCCACTTT